Included here is one TCR beta chain sequence, with context. Its matching antigen is unknown. At the DNA level, this CDR3 is encoded by other sequences in the same sample as well. The source of the sample is a study of beta chain features in type 1 diabetes. Study in general: Fewer than 110 million sorted cells were examined across all samples. Notes on the study in general: Researchers report that Type 1 diabetes patients had moderately but significantly shorter TCRB CDR3s across all four CD4+ subsets.

Expressed TCRB transcripts were sequenced after all isolated RNA was converted to cDNA. Generated by immunoSEQ multiplex PCR, the TCRdb table keeps only in-frame clones and is missing some. In the table there are roughly 230,000 clones, 11% of which are singletons. CD4+ naive, central memory, regulatory and stem cell-like memory cells were sorted via CD45RO/CCR7/CD25/CD127/CD95/CD27. Sequences were obtained from naive CD4+ T cells from blood. The receptor comes from a man under 40 with type 1 diabetes.

CDR3 in amino acids: CASSPGGTDTQYF. The CDR3, as DNA: TGTGCCAGCAGCCCGGGGGGTACAGATACGCAGTATTTT. This rearrangement joins TRBV7-2 to TRBJ2-3; 7 bases map to TRBD2. The CDR3 has 13 residues. The junction had 2 bases not matched to a gene; V was cut back by 5 bases and J by 3 bases. Germline CDR1 reads SGHTA; CDR2 reads FQGNSA. Drawing the rest from reference TRBV7-2 and TRBJ2-3, the complete variable domain is GAGVSQSPSNKVTEKGKDVELRCDPISGHTALYWYRQSLGQGLEFLIYFQGNSAPDKSGLPSDRFSAERTGGSVSTLTIQRTQQEDSAVYLCASSPGGTDTQYFGPGTRLTVL.